This TCR beta chain stems from a study of identical twins. TCRdb used MiXCR to reprocess the 5' RACE reads, holding one entry per CDR3 protein. The sample contains about 240,000 distinct CDR3 sequences, about 11% of which appear only once. CDR1 SGHNT and CDR2 YYREEE come from the germline V gene (reference sequence). CDR3 length: 16 residues. Points on this clonotype: Its antigen is currently unknown. Relative to the germline gene, one junction end is altered; a read error may explain this.

Donors uniformly comprised healthy Caucasians. Regarding the study as a whole: In cord blood, abundant beta clonotypes had fewer insertions; memory showed no trend.

The V and J genes are TRBV5-4 and TRBJ2-2; 9 positions agree with TRBD1. This clonotype originated in a man aged 50-60 years in good health. Sample: memory T cells sorted from blood. The CDR3 region has the DNA TGTGCCAGCAGGCAGACAGGGGGGACGAACGCCGGGGAGCTGTTTTTT. Its protein is CASRQTGGTNAGELFF.